The rows below give T cell receptor beta chains drawn from one sample of a study of T-cell reconstitution after alpha-beta-depleted transplantation in children. One entry per CDR3 protein results from TCRdb running MiXCR on the PCR reads. The sample includes around 960,000 distinct CDR3 sequences, roughly 29% of them seen just once. Source: PBMCs, mostly from graft donor cells, taken 360 days after TCRalphabeta/CD19-depleted stem cell transplant. These receptors were collected from a boy under two years old who had a stem cell transplant for SCID, so the T cells may come from the graft donor. The CDR3 runs from the conserved cysteine through the conserved F or W. The D gene is left open where the match is weak.

TRBJ2-5 TRBD1 TRBV6-1 CASSPLGQGQETQYF
TRBJ1-2 - TRBV9 CASSVQVGTMHTF
TRBJ2-6 - TRBV7-2 CASSLRGLISGANVLTF
TRBJ2-1 - TRBV3-1 CASSPPGQIYNEQFF
TRBJ2-3 - TRBV10-3 CAIGTDTQYF
TRBJ1-5 TRBD1 TRBV4-1 CASSQDGWAGGYNQPQHF
TRBJ1-5 TRBD1 TRBV28 CASSLSQGASQPQHF
TRBJ2-1 - TRBV10-3 CAISDSISYNEQFF
TRBJ2-7 - TRBV6-1 CASKRGQGGEQYF
TRBJ2-3 - TRBV28 CASSQNPGQQYF
TRBJ2-5 - TRBV30 CAWGPDHQETQYF
TRBJ2-7 - TRBV11-2 CASSSGGSVAGQGLYEQYF
TRBJ2-7 - TRBV5-1 CASSLQPGSEQYF
TRBJ2-7 - TRBV24-1 CATSEGRGFSYEQYF
TRBJ2-3 TRBD2 TRBV9 CASSVESGGSTDTQYF
TRBJ2-3 TRBD1 TRBV5-1 CASSAWTGTDTQYF
TRBJ2-3 - TRBV20-1 CSAIRQWSDTQYF
TRBJ2-6 - TRBV27 CASTEANRANVLTF
TRBJ2-7 - TRBV20-1 CSAAGRNYEQYF
TRBJ1-1 - TRBV10-3 CAISESGAGAGGTEAFF
TRBJ1-5 TRBD1 TRBV28 CASRRDRGSYINQPQHF
TRBJ2-1 - TRBV12-3/TRBV12-4 CASSTPRDSVHNEQFF
TRBJ2-3 - TRBV29-1 CSVDRDHYTDTQYF
TRBJ2-5 - TRBV18 CASSPTGGGTDGTF
TRBJ2-5 - TRBV20-1 CSARDMYSLETQYF
TRBJ2-1 - TRBV24-1 CATSANNEQFF
TRBJ2-1 - TRBV24-1 CATSERTYEQFF
TRBJ2-7 - TRBV27 CASRRNYEQYF
TRBJ2-5 - TRBV5-1 CASSFANPGETQYF
TRBJ2-7 - TRBV3-1 CASSQVPGAGYEQYF
TRBJ2-3 TRBD2 TRBV9 CASSEVVAGGLSDTQYF
TRBJ2-1 TRBD2 TRBV5-1 CASSLLSSGSNEQFF